The 20 T cell receptor beta chains reported below all come from one sample, sequenced in a study of blood T cell repertoires in COVID-19. Clones were read by immunoSEQ multiplex PCR, and TCRdb kept only the in-frame ones, dropping some. The data hold roughly 120,000 clones, with roughly 84% observed a single time. Sequencing was carried out using peripheral blood. These receptor sequences come from a man aged 40-49 years with acute or convalescent COVID-19.

Only a few counts were recorded for this clone. This chain uses TRBV19 with TRBJ2-4, with 9 bases identical to TRBD1. The V gene end was trimmed by 4 bases and the J gene end by 10 bases; junction bases not matched to a gene: 11. CDR3 size: 15 residues. Germline loops: CDR1 LNHDA, CDR2 SQIVND (reference sequence). CDR3 protein: CASSTWTGALSIQYF. DNA for the CDR3: TGTGCCAGTAGTACCTGGACAGGGGCCCTCTCAATTCAGTACTTC.

The rearrangement links TRBV7-9 to TRBJ1-2; 10 nucleotides line up with TRBD1. Germline V CDR1 and CDR2: SEHNR, FQNEAQ (reference sequence). V shed 5 bases and J 0 bases; nucleotides not matched to a gene: 6. This CDR3 is built from 16 residues. CDR3 sequence reads: CASSPGTGDTNYGYTF. For the CDR3, the DNA is TGTGCCAGCAGCCCGGGGACAGGGGATACTAACTATGGCTACACCTTC. The full variable domain, rest sourced from reference TRBV7-9 and TRBJ1-2, is DTGVSQNPRHKITKRGQNVTFRCDPISEHNRLYWYRQTLGQGPEFLTYFQNEAQLEKSRLLSDRFSAERPKGSFSTLEIQRTEQGDSAMYLCASSPGTGDTNYGYTFGSGTRLTVV.

This clone was seen more than once but under ten times. The chain carries TRBV27 and TRBJ2-7; TRBD1 matches 8 bases. Looked up from germline, CDR1 is MNHEY and CDR2 is SMNVEV (reference sequence). Losses at the gene ends were 6 bases for V and 2 bases for J; bases not matched to a gene: 9. This CDR3 has 15 amino acids. CDR3 nucleotide sequence: TGTGCCAGCAGCCCGGCAGGGGGCAACACCTACGAGCAGTACTTC. Translation gives CASSPAGGNTYEQYF.

The chain joins TRBV5-1 to TRBJ1-6; D uncertain. V lost 2 bases and J lost 11, with 8 bases in between. Germline CDR1 SGHRS, CDR2 YFSETQ. The CDR3 is made up of 12 amino acids. CDR3 sequence reads: CASSLAGAPLHF. The CDR3 DNA follows: TGCGCCAGCAGCTTAGCCGGGGCACCCCTCCACTTT.

V gene TRBV29-1 combines with J gene TRBJ2-1; TRBD2 is a possible D gene (6 bases). Trimming left V 3 bases short and J 8 bases short, with 14 bases between. Germline values: CDR1 SQVTM, CDR2 ANQGSEA. CDR3 size: 13 residues. The CDR3 DNA sequence: TGCAGCGTTGACAGGATTAGCGGTTATGAGCAGTTCTTC. The encoded protein is CSVDRISGYEQFF.

The chain uses TRBV2 and TRBJ2-2; D gene ambiguous. The V gene's germline CDR1 is SNHLY and CDR2 FYNNEI. V lost 4 bases and J lost 4, with 7 bases in between. The CDR3 spans 13 residues. The CDR3 sequence is CASSGRSTGELFF. The CDR3 nucleotides are TGTGCCAGCAGTGGGAGAAGCACCGGGGAGCTGTTTTTT.

The J gene is TRBJ2-1, the V gene TRBV9; TRBD2 matches at 10 bases. This CDR3 spans 16 amino acids. Germline CDR1 is SGDLS and CDR2 is YYNGEE. Trimming took 0 bases from V and 3 from J; bases not matched to a gene: 3. The CDR3 DNA is TGTGCCAGCAGCGTAGACATAGCGGGGGGCTACAATGAGCAGTTCTTC. It translates to CASSVDIAGGYNEQFF. The entire variable domain, with the rest obtained from reference TRBV9 and TRBJ2-1, is as follows: DSGVTQTPKHLITATGQRVTLRCSPRSGDLSVYWYQQSLDQGLQFLIQYYNGEERAKGNILERFSAQQFPDLHSELNLSSLELGDSALYFCASSVDIAGGYNEQFFGPGTRLTVL.

The gene calls are TRBV2 and TRBJ2-1; maybe TRBD2 (5 bases). Trimming took off 3 bases at V and 1 base at J, with 13 bases between the two ends. Germline V gene lookup returns CDR1 SNHLY and CDR2 FYNNEI. The CDR3 extends over 16 amino acids. CDR3 sequence (DNA): TGTGCCAGCAGTGACTCCTACCGAGGGTCCTACAATGAGCAGTTCTTC. Translated: CASSDSYRGSYNEQFF.

The CDR3 nucleotides are TGCGCCAGCAGCCAAGATGGACAGGGTGGCTATGGCTACACCTTC. Its protein is CASSQDGQGGYGYTF. The rearrangement joins TRBV4-3 to TRBJ1-2, with 8 bases identical to TRBD1. V lost 0 bases, J lost 4 bases, and 4 bases stayed unmatched. Germline V gene lookup returns CDR1 LGHNA and CDR2 YSLEER. CDR3 size: 15 residues.

The V gene is TRBV6-2 or TRBV6-3, the J gene TRBJ1-1; TRBD1 is a possible D gene (5 bases). This CDR3 region has 12 residues. V was clipped by 5 bases and J by 2 bases, with 6 bases between them. Germline-derived CDR1 and CDR2 are MNHEY and SVGEGT. CDR3 sequence: CASSQGNTEAFF. The CDR3, as DNA: TGTGCCAGCAGTCAGGGAAACACTGAAGCTTTCTTT.

This chain joins TRBV7-9 and TRBJ2-7; no clear D. This CDR3 is 13 amino acids long. Germline values: CDR1 SEHNR, CDR2 FQNEAQ (reference sequence). V was shortened by 1 base and J by 6 bases, with 10 bases between the two germline ends. Written as DNA, the CDR3 is TGTGCCAGCAGCTTAGAATCCTCCCTCGAGCAGTACTTC. Translated: CASSLESSLEQYF.

V gene TRBV13 combines with J gene TRBJ1-3, with D perhaps matching TRBD1 (6 bases). V lost 5 bases and J 0 bases, leaving 11 bases between the germline ends. CDR3 length: 15 residues. Germline assignment: CDR1 PRHDT and CDR2 FYEKMQ (reference sequence). This CDR3 reads CASSKGVYSGNTIYF. The CDR3 DNA follows: TGTGCCAGCAGCAAGGGGGTTTACTCTGGAAACACCATATATTTT.

V is TRBV29-1 and J is TRBJ2-7; D perhaps matches TRBD2 (6 bases). Germline loops: CDR1 SQVTM, CDR2 ANQGSEA. V gave up 4 bases and J gave up 1 base, with 8 bases separating them. The CDR3 extends over 12 amino acids. In nucleotides, the CDR3 is TGCAGCGTTGGGGGGGATTCCTACGAGCAGTACTTC. Encoded protein: CSVGGDSYEQYF.

The chain combines TRBV7-2 with TRBJ1-1; possibly TRBD1 for D (5 bases). The V gene lost 3 bases and the J gene lost 3 bases, with 11 bases spanning the gap. The CDR3 spans 14 residues. Per the germline V gene, CDR1 is SGHTA and CDR2 is FQGNSA. The CDR3 region has the DNA TGTGCCAGCAGCTTCCTACAGGTTGACACTGAAGCTTTCTTT. Translating gives CASSFLQVDTEAFF.

V usage is TRBV10-3 and J usage is TRBJ1-1; D remains unclear. V gave up 8 bases and J gave up 3 bases, with 10 bases separating them. The CDR3 loop spans 12 amino acids. The germline V gene encodes CDR1 ENHRY and CDR2 SYGVKD. CDR3 loop: CAILSRDTEAFF. In DNA form, the CDR3 reads TGTGCCATCCTCTCCCGGGACACTGAAGCTTTCTTT.

The chain employs TRBV6-1 and TRBJ1-5; the D gene is possibly TRBD1 (6 bases). There are 15 residues in the CDR3. Germline V gene sequence: CDR1 MNHNS, CDR2 SASEGT. V was clipped by 2 bases and J by 7 bases, with 15 bases between them. Here the CDR3 DNA reads TGTGCCAGCAGTGAATCGGGGGGCGGACGACAGCCCCAGCATTTT. This sequence encodes CASSESGGGRQPQHF.

This chain joins TRBV5-5 and TRBJ2-7; no reliable D call. The length of the CDR3 is 14 residues. V was clipped by 0 bases and J by 7 bases, with 14 bases between them. Germline assignment: CDR1 SGHKS and CDR2 YYEKEE (reference sequence). Written as DNA, the CDR3 is TGTGCCAGCAGCTTGGGCCCGATTTTGGAGGAGCAGTACTTC. Amino acids: CASSLGPILEEQYF. Looking up the rest from reference TRBV5-5 and TRBJ2-7 gives the full variable domain: DAGVTQSPTHLIKTRGQQVTLRCSPISGHKSVSWYQQVLGQGPQFIFQYYEKEERGRGNFPDRFSARQFPNYSSELNVNALLLGDSALYLCASSLGPILEEQYFGPGTRLTVT.

The chain employs TRBV30 and TRBJ1-5; maybe TRBD1 (5 bases). The V gene's germline CDR1 is GTSNPN and CDR2 SVGIG (reference sequence). Trimming took 2 bases from V and 8 from J, leaving 13 bases between them. The CDR3 contains 13 residues. In DNA, the CDR3 is TGTGCCTGGAGTTTCAGGGAGGGGAAGCCCCAGCATTTT. Translated: CAWSFREGKPQHF.

The chain carries TRBV27 and TRBJ2-1; D not certain. Per the germline V gene, CDR1 is MNHEY and CDR2 is SMNVEV (reference sequence). This CDR3 has 13 residues. The V gene lost 6 bases and the J gene lost 5 bases, with 11 bases spanning the gap. CDR3 amino acids: CASSVSENNEQFF. In nucleotides, the CDR3 is TGTGCCAGCAGCGTCTCTGAGAACAATGAGCAGTTCTTC.

Concerning this clone itself: The sample carries other DNA sequences with the same CDR3. The chain recombines TRBV3-1 (or the pseudogene TRBV3-2) with TRBJ2-7; TRBD2 is a possible D gene (5 bases). Germline CDR1 LGHDT, CDR2 YNNKEL (reference sequence). CDR3 size: 12 residues. V was pared by 1 base and J by 7 bases, with 8 bases between. CDR3 sequence reads: CASSQVTGEQYF. The CDR3 nucleotides are TGTGCCAGCAGCCAAGTAACGGGGGAGCAGTACTTC.